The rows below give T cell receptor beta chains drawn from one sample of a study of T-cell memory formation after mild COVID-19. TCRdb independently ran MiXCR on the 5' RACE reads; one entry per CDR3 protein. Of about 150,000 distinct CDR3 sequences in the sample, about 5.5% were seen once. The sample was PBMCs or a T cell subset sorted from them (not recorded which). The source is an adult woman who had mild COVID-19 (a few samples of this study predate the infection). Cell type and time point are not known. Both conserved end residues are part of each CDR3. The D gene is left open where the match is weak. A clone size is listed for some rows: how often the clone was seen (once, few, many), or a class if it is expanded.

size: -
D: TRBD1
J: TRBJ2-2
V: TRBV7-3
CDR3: CASSPDRGNGELFF
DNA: TGTGCCAGCAGCCCAGACAGGGGGAACGGGGAGCTGTTTTTT

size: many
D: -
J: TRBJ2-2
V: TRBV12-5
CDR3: CASGLILGGLSDKELRAGELFF
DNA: TGTGCTAGTGGTTTGATTTTAGGGGGACTGAGTGATAAGGAACTACGGGCCGGGGAGCTGTTTTTT

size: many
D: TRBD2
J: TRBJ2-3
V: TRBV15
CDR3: CATSSRRGGLDTQYF
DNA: TGTGCCACCAGCAGTAGGCGGGGGGGCCTAGATACGCAGTATTTT

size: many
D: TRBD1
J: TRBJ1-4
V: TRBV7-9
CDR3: CASSFTGGNEKLFF
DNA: TGTGCCAGCAGCTTTACAGGGGGAAATGAAAAACTGTTTTTT

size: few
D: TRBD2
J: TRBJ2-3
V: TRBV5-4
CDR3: CASSPGSSGSGTDTQYF
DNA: TGTGCCAGCAGCCCTGGCTCTAGCGGGAGTGGTACAGATACGCAGTATTTT

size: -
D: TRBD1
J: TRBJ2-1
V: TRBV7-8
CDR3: CASSWTGPNEQFF
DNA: TGTGCCAGCAGCTGGACAGGACCTAATGAGCAGTTCTTC

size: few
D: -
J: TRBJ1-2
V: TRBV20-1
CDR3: CSARDKGVSNYGYTF
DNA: TGCAGTGCTAGAGATAAGGGGGTCTCTAACTATGGCTACACCTTC

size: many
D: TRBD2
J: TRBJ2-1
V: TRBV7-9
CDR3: CASSPLSLAGPYNEQFF
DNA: TGTGCCAGCAGCCCCCTCTCACTAGCGGGACCCTACAATGAGCAGTTCTTC

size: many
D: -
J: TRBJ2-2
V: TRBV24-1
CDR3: CATSDLSGTGELFF
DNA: TGTGCCACCAGTGATTTATCGGGCACCGGGGAGCTGTTTTTT

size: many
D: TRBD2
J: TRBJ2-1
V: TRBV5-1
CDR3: CASSSELAGAYNEQFF
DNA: TGCGCCAGCAGCAGCGAACTAGCGGGGGCCTACAATGAGCAGTTCTTC

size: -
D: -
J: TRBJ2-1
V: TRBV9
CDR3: CASSGVVISSEQFF
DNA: TGTGCCAGCAGCGGGGTCGTCATTAGCAGTGAGCAGTTCTTC

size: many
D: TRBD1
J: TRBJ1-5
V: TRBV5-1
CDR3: CASSPGTEGQPQHF
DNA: TGCGCCAGCAGCCCCGGGACAGAAGGACAGCCCCAGCATTTT

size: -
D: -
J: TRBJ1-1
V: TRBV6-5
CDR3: CASSLDVLSLQAFF
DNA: TGTGCCAGCAGCCTGGATGTGTTGTCGCTTCAAGCTTTCTTT

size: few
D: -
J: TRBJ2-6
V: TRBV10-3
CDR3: CACRGDSGANVLTF
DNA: TGTGCCTGCAGGGGCGACTCTGGGGCCAACGTCCTGACTTTC

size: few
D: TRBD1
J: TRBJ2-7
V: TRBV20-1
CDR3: CSAKGQGTYEQYF
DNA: TGCAGTGCTAAGGGACAGGGTACCTACGAGCAGTACTTC

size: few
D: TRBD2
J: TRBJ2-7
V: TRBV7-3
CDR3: CASSLGASGKYEQYF
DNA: TGTGCCAGCAGCCTAGGGGCTAGCGGGAAGTACGAGCAGTACTTC

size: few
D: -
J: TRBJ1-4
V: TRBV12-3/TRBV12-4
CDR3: CASRGTDRGVGEKLFF
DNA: TGTGCCAGCAGGGGGACCGACCGCGGGGTCGGTGAAAAACTGTTTTTT

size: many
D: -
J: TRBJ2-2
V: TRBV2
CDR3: CASRGDTGELFF
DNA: TGTGCCAGCCGTGGGGACACCGGGGAGCTGTTTTTT

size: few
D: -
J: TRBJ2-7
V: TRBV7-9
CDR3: CASTERAGIYEQYF
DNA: TGTGCCAGCACCGAAAGGGCCGGGATCTACGAGCAGTACTTC

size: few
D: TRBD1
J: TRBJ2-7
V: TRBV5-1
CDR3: CASKAGTGNSYEQYF
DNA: TGCGCCAGCAAAGCCGGGACAGGGAACTCCTACGAGCAGTACTTC

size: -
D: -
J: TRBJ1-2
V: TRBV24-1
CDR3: CATSDPTGKYGYTF
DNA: TGTGCCACCAGTGATCCCACAGGGAAGTATGGCTACACCTTC

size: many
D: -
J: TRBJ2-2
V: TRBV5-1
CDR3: CASSSLSVTGELFF
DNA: TGCGCCAGCAGCTCCCTTTCGGTCACCGGGGAGCTGTTTTTT

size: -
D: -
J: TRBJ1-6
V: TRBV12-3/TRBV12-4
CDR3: CASTSPLSPLHF
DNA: TGTGCCAGCACATCCCCTCTTTCACCCCTCCACTTT

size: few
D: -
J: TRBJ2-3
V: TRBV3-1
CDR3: CASSQGGKDTQYF
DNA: TGTGCCAGCAGCCAAGGAGGGAAAGATACGCAGTATTTT

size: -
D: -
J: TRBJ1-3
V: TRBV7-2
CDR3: CASSLDALGSGNTIYF
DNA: TGTGCCAGCAGCTTAGACGCCCTGGGCTCTGGAAACACCATATATTTT

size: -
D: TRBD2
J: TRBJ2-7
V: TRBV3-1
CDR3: CASSQEVWSGGSSEQYF
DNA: TGTGCCAGCAGCCAAGAGGTATGGAGCGGGGGGTCCTCCGAGCAGTACTTC

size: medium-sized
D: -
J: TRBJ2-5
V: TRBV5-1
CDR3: CASSLDSQQETQYF
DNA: TGCGCCAGCAGCTTGGACAGTCAACAAGAGACCCAGTACTTC

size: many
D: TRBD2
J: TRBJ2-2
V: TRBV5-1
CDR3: CASSLVSGRDTGELFF
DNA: TGCGCCAGCAGCTTGGTTAGCGGGAGAGACACCGGGGAGCTGTTTTTT

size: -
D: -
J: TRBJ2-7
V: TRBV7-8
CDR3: CASSLVAGGGYEQYF
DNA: TGTGCCAGCAGCTTAGTAGCAGGGGGGGGCTACGAGCAGTACTTC

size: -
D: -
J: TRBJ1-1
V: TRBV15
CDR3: CATSRDLQTNTEAFF
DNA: TGTGCCACCAGCAGAGATCTACAGACCAACACTGAAGCTTTCTTT

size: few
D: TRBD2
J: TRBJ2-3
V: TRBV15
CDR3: CATSSGGAADTQYF
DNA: TGTGCCACCAGCTCCGGGGGGGCTGCAGATACGCAGTATTTT

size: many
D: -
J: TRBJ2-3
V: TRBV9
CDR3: CASSQSGGSGATDTQYF
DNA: TGTGCCAGCAGCCAAAGCGGTGGTAGCGGAGCCACAGATACGCAGTATTTT

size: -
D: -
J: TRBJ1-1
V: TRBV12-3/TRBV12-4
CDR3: CASSFRAGGGEAFF
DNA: TGTGCCAGCAGTTTTCGGGCCGGAGGTGGTGAAGCTTTCTTT

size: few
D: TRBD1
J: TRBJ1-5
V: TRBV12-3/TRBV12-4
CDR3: CATQGAHNQPQHF
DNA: TGTGCTACTCAGGGGGCACACAATCAGCCCCAGCATTTT

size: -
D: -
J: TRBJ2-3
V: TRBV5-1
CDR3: CASSPELGTDTQYF
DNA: TGCGCCAGCAGCCCCGAGCTAGGCACAGATACGCAGTATTTT

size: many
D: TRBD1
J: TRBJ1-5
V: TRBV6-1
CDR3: CASRGGQGSKQPQHF
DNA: TGTGCCAGCAGGGGGGGACAGGGGTCTAAACAGCCCCAGCATTTT

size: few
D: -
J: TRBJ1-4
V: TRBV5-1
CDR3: CASSHIRANNEKLFF
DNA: TGCGCCAGCAGCCATATCAGGGCCAATAATGAAAAACTGTTTTTT

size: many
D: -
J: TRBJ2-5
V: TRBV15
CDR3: CATSRVRETQYF
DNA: TGTGCCACCAGCAGAGTCAGAGAGACCCAGTACTTC

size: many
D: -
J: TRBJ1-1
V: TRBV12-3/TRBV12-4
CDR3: CASSLDRRSTEAFF
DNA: TGTGCCAGCAGCCTCGACAGGAGGAGCACTGAAGCTTTCTTT

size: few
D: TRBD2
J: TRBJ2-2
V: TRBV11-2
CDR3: CASSLGRGSKAGELFF
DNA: TGTGCCAGCAGCTTAGGTCGCGGGAGTAAGGCCGGGGAGCTGTTTTTT

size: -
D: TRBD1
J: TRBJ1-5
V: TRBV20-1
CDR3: CSARISRGKGQPQHF
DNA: TGCAGTGCTAGAATCTCCAGGGGGAAGGGTCAGCCCCAGCATTTT

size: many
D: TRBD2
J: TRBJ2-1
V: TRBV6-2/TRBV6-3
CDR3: CASSRTSGRRFSYNEQFF
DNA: TGTGCCAGCAGTCGGACTAGCGGGAGGCGCTTCTCCTACAATGAGCAGTTCTTC

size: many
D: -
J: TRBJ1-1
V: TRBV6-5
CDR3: CASSGFNTEAFF
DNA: TGTGCCAGCAGTGGCTTTAACACTGAAGCTTTCTTT

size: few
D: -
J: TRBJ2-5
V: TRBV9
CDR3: CASSVGTRGPQETQYF
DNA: TGTGCCAGCAGCGTGGGGACTAGGGGGCCGCAAGAGACCCAGTACTTC

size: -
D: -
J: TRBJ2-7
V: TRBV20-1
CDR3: CSARDRGRAAAYEQYF
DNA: TGCAGTGCTAGAGATCGGGGAAGGGCGGCCGCCTACGAGCAGTACTTC

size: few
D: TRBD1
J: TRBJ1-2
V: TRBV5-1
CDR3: CASSLGDRLNYGYTF
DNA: TGCGCCAGCAGCTTGGGGGACAGGCTTAACTATGGCTACACCTTC